These T cell receptor beta chains were read from a single sample in a study of T cell responses to AZD1222 COVID-19 vaccine. Sequencing used immunoSEQ multiplex PCR; TCRdb keeps in-frame clones, though not all of them. The sample includes 150,000 or so clones, approximately 93% of them seen just once. The input for sequencing was peripheral blood, taken on day 0 of AZD1222 vaccination. These receptors were taken from an adult in good health. Both conserved end residues are part of each CDR3. Each record gives: CDR3 length, D gene, V gene, clone size, J gene, CDR3 DNA, CDR3 protein. The D gene is left open where the match is weak. Not every row has a clone size; where given, it reads once, few, many or a size class.

15	NA	TRBV18	NA	TRBJ1-1	TGTGCCAGCCACGAGCTACAGGTCCTGAACACTGAAGCTTTCTTT	CASHELQVLNTEAFF
16	NA	TRBV6-2/TRBV6-3	NA	TRBJ1-5	TGTGCCAGCAGTTACTCGGGGGATTACGGCAATCAGCCCCAGCATTTT	CASSYSGDYGNQPQHF
12	NA	TRBV12-3/TRBV12-4	once	TRBJ2-7	TGTGCCAGCAGTTTAGTACAGGTCGAGCAGTACTTC	CASSLVQVEQYF
13	TRBD2	TRBV12-3/TRBV12-4	NA	TRBJ2-7	TGTGCCAGCAGTTTAGGGGGGGGTCTCGAGCAGTACTTC	CASSLGGGLEQYF
15	TRBD1	TRBV3-1/TRBV3-2	NA	TRBJ2-1	TGTGCCAGCAGCCAAGGGGACAGGGTATCCAATGAGCAGTTCTTC	CASSQGDRVSNEQFF
13	NA	TRBV10-3	few	TRBJ1-1	TGTGCCATCAGGGACAGAGCGAACACTGAAGCTTTCTTT	CAIRDRANTEAFF
14	NA	TRBV10-2	NA	TRBJ1-5	TGCGCCAGCAGTGAGGCTACAAGGTATCAGCCCCAGCATTTT	CASSEATRYQPQHF
15	TRBD1	TRBV5-5	NA	TRBJ2-7	TGTGCCAGCAGCTTGGATGGACAGGGGGCCTACGAGCAGTACTTC	CASSLDGQGAYEQYF
14	NA	TRBV4-1	NA	TRBJ2-5	TGCGCCAGCAGCCAAGAGAGAGCGGCGGAGACCCAGTACTTC	CASSQERAAETQYF
13	NA	TRBV10-3	NA	TRBJ1-1	TGTGCCATCAGGCGACAGGAGAACACTGAAGCTTTCTTT	CAIRRQENTEAFF
18	TRBD1	TRBV5-4	NA	TRBJ1-3	TGTGCCAGCAGCTTGGGCCCGGGACCCAGGGGGTTCAGAAACACCATATATTTT	CASSLGPGPRGFRNTIYF
14	NA	TRBV15	NA	TRBJ2-2	TGTGCCACCAGCAGAGATAGGGAAACCGGGGAGCTGTTTTTT	CATSRDRETGELFF
15	NA	TRBV5-8	NA	TRBJ1-5	TGTGCCAGCAGCTTCCAGGGATATAGCAATCAGCCCCAGCATTTT	CASSFQGYSNQPQHF
16	NA	TRBV4-1	NA	TRBJ1-1	TGCGCCAGCAGCCTTCGCAGGGACCTTTGGAACACTGAAGCTTTCTTT	CASSLRRDLWNTEAFF
16	TRBD1	TRBV3-1/TRBV3-2	NA	TRBJ2-7	TGTGCCAGCAGCCTAGGCGGGACAGGGGGCTTCTACGAGCAGTACTTC	CASSLGGTGGFYEQYF
13	NA	TRBV9	NA	TRBJ2-5	TGTGCCAGCAGCCTGAACAGCCGTGAGACCCAGTACTTC	CASSLNSRETQYF
13	TRBD2	TRBV2	NA	TRBJ2-1	TGTGCCAGCAAAACTAGCGCAAACAATGAGCAGTTCTTC	CASKTSANNEQFF
14	NA	TRBV5-6	NA	TRBJ1-2	TGTGCCAGCAGCTTTGTAGGAGCTAACTATGGCTACACCTTC	CASSFVGANYGYTF
15	TRBD1	TRBV7-9	NA	TRBJ2-7	TGTGCCAGCACCCACACCGGGACAGGGTCCCACGAGCAGTACTTC	CASTHTGTGSHEQYF
15	NA	TRBV7-8	NA	TRBJ1-4	TGTGCCAGCAGCTTAGCAAACCAGCCTAATGAAAAACTGTTTTTT	CASSLANQPNEKLFF
14	NA	TRBV7-9	few	TRBJ1-5	TGTGCCAGCAGCCCTGCGGGGGATCGTCAGCCCCAGCATTTT	CASSPAGDRQPQHF
14	NA	TRBV6-5	NA	TRBJ1-5	TGTGCCAGCAGCATTGATACCGACAATCAGCCCCAGCATTTT	CASSIDTDNQPQHF
17	NA	TRBV25-1	NA	TRBJ1-5	TGTGCCAGCAGTGAATCTTTGGGGCCCGGAGCCAATCAGCCCCAGCATTTT	CASSESLGPGANQPQHF
14	NA	TRBV25-1	NA	TRBJ1-2	TGTGCCAGCAGTTCAGGGTCCTCCAACTATGGCTACACCTTC	CASSSGSSNYGYTF
15	TRBD2	TRBV19	once	TRBJ2-1	TGTGCCAGTAGTATAAGCCTAGCGGGAGTCGATGAGCAGTTCTTC	CASSISLAGVDEQFF
14	TRBD1	TRBV5-1	NA	TRBJ1-1	TGCGCCAGCAGATTGGGACAGGCGAACACTGAAGCTTTCTTT	CASRLGQANTEAFF
14	NA	TRBV7-2	once	TRBJ1-5	TGTGCCAGCAGCTTAGCGGAGTTGGTTCAGCCCCAGCATTTT	CASSLAELVQPQHF
16	TRBD1	TRBV2	NA	TRBJ1-4	TGTGCCAGCAGTGAATTTAGGGGGACAGGGCGAGAAAAACTGTTTTTT	CASSEFRGTGREKLFF
16	NA	TRBV19	NA	TRBJ1-2	TGTGCCAGTAGTCACTCCCCCCCGGGGCCCAACTATGGCTACACCTTC	CASSHSPPGPNYGYTF
17	TRBD1	TRBV7-9	NA	TRBJ2-7	TGTGCCAGCAGCTTAGATTTCTCAGGGACAGGTAAATACGAGCAGTACTTC	CASSLDFSGTGKYEQYF
14	NA	TRBV7-2	NA	TRBJ2-7	TGTGCCAGCAGCTTAGTAGCTAGAAGGTACGAGCAGTACTTC	CASSLVARRYEQYF
16	TRBD2	TRBV6-8	once	TRBJ2-1	TGTGCCAGCAGTTTCTCTAGCGGGAGAGGGTGGAATGAGCAGTTCTTC	CASSFSSGRGWNEQFF
13	NA	TRBV5-1	NA	TRBJ2-1	TGCGCCAGCAGCTGGGGGACCGACGATGAGCAGTTCTTC	CASSWGTDDEQFF
16	TRBD2	TRBV4-2	NA	TRBJ2-1	TGTGCCAGCAGCCAAGACCCAGCGGGAGTTGTTAATGAGCAGTTCTTC	CASSQDPAGVVNEQFF
17	NA	TRBV4-1	NA	TRBJ1-3	TGCGCCAGCAGCCACCTGGCCTTACCGAGCTCTGGAAACACCATATATTTT	CASSHLALPSSGNTIYF
15	NA	TRBV24-1	NA	TRBJ2-1	TGTGCCACCAGTAATTCCTGGGCGTCCTACAATGAGCAGTTCTTC	CATSNSWASYNEQFF
15	TRBD2	TRBV9	NA	TRBJ2-1	TGTGCCAGCAGCGTGGGACTAGCGCGGGGAGATGAGCAGTTCTTC	CASSVGLARGDEQFF